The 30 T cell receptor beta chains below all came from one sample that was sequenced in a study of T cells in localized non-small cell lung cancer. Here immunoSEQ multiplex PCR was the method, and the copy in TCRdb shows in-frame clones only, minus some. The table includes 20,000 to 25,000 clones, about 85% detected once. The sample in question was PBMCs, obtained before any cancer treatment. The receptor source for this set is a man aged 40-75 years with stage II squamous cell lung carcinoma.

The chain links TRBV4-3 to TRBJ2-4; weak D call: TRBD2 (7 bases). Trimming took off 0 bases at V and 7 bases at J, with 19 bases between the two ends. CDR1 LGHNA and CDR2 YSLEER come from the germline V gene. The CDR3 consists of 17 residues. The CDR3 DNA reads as TGCGCCAGCAGCCAAGAGGGCGGGGGCCAGACTGTGAACATTCAGTACTTC. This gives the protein CASSQEGGGQTVNIQYF.

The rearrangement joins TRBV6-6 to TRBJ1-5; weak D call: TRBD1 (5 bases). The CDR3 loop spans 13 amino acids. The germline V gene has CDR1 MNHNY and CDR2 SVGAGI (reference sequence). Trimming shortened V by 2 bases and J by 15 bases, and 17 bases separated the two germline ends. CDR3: CASSYASGAGGHF. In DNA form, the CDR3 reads TGTGCCAGCAGTTACGCCAGTGGGGCGGGGGGGCATTTT.

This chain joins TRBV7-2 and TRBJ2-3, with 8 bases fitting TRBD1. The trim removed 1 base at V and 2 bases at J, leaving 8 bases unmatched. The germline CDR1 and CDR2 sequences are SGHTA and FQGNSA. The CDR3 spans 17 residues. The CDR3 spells CASSLVSGTGVTDTQYF. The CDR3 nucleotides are TGTGCCAGCAGCTTAGTATCCGGGACAGGTGTCACAGATACGCAGTATTTT.

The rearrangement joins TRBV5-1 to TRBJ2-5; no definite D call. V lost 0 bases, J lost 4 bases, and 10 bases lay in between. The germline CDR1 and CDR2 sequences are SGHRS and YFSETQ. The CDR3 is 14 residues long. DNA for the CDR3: TGCGCCAGCAGCTTGGCTGGGTTTGGAGAGACCCAGTACTTC. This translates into CASSLAGFGETQYF.

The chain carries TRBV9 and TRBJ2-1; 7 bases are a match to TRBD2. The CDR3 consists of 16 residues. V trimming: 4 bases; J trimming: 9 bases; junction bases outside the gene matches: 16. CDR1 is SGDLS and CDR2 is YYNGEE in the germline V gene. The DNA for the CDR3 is TGTGCCAGCAGCCCCCGGGGAGGGGACCTCTCCAGTGAGCAGTTCTTC. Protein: CASSPRGGDLSSEQFF. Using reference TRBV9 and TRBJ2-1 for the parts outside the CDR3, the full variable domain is DSGVTQTPKHLITATGQRVTLRCSPRSGDLSVYWYQQSLDQGLQFLIQYYNGEERAKGNILERFSAQQFPDLHSELNLSSLELGDSALYFCASSPRGGDLSSEQFFGPGTRLTVL.

The CDR3 loop is CASSAGLEPSANYGYTF. CDR3 DNA: TGTGCCAGCAGCGCGGGCCTGGAGCCCTCCGCTAACTATGGCTACACCTTC. This chain links TRBV5-4 with TRBJ1-2; no firm D call. The germline V and J ends were trimmed by 4 bases and 0 bases, with 19 bases remaining between them. Germline V CDR1 and CDR2: SGHNT, YYREEE (reference sequence). CDR3 length equals 17 residues.

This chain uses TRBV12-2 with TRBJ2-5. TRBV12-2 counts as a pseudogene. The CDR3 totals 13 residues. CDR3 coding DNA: TGTGCAAGTCGCTTAGCGCTGAGGGGGACCCAGTACTTC. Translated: CASRLALRGTQYF.

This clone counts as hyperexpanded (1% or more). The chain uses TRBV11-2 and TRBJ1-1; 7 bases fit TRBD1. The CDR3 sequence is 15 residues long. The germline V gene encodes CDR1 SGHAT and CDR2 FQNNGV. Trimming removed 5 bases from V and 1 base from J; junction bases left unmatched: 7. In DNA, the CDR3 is TGTGCCAGCAGCCCACATAGGACAGGGAACACTGAAGCTTTCTTT. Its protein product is CASSPHRTGNTEAFF.

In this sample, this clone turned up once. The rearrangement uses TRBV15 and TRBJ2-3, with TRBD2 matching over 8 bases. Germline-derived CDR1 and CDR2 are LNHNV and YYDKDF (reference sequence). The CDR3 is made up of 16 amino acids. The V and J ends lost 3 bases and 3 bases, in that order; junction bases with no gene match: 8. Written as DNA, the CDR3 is TGTGCCACCAGCAGGGGACTAGATCCCCCAACAGATACGCAGTATTTT. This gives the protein CATSRGLDPPTDTQYF.

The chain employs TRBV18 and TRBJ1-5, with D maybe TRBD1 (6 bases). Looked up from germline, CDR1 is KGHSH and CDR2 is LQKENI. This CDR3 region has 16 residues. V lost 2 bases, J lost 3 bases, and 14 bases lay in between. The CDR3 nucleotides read TGTGCCAGCTCACCAGGGGCAGGGGCCGCCAATCAGCCCCAGCATTTT. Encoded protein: CASSPGAGAANQPQHF. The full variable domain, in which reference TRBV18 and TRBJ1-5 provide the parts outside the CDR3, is NAGVMQNPRHLVRRRGQEARLRCSPMKGHSHVYWYRQLPEEGLKFMVYLQKENIIDESGMPKERFSAEFPKEGPSILRIQQVVRGDSAAYFCASSPGAGAANQPQHFGDGTRLSIL.

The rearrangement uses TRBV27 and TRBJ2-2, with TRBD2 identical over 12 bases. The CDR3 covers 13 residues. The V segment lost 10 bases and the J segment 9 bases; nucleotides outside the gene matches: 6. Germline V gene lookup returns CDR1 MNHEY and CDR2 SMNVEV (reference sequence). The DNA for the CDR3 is TGTGCCACGACTAGCGGGAGTCCCAGGGAGCTGTTTTTT. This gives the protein CATTSGSPRELFF.

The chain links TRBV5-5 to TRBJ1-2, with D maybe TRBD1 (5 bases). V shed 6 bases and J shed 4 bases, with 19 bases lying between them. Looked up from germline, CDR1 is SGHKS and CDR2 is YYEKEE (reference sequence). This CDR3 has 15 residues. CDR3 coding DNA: TGTGCCAGCACCCCCGACCGAGCGGGGCTCTATGGCTACACCTTC. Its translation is CASTPDRAGLYGYTF.

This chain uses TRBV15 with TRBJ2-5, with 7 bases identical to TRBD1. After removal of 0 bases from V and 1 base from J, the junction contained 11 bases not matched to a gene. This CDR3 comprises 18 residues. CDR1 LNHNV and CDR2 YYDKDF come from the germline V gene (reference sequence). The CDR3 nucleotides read TGTGCCACCAGCAGAGAGAGAGGACATCGGACAGGCCAAGAGACCCAGTACTTC. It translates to CATSRERGHRTGQETQYF.

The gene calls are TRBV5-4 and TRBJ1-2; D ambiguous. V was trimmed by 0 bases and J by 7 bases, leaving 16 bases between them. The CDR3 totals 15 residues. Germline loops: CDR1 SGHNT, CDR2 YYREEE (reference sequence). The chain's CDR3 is CASSLEGITVGGYTF. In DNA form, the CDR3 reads TGTGCCAGCAGCTTGGAGGGAATCACAGTAGGTGGCTACACCTTC.

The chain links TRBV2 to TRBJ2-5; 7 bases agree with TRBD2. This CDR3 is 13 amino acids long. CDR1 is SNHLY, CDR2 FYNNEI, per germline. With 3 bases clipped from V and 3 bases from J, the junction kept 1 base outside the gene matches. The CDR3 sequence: CASSDGGEETQYF. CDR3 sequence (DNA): TGTGCCAGCAGTGATGGGGGGGAAGAGACCCAGTACTTC.

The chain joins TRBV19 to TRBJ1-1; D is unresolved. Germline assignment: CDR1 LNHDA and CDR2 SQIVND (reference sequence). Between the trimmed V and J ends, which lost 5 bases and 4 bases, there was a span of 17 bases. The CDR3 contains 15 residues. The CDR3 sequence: CASSPRFGVSTEAFF. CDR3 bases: TGTGCCAGTAGTCCCCGATTCGGGGTGAGCACTGAAGCTTTCTTT.

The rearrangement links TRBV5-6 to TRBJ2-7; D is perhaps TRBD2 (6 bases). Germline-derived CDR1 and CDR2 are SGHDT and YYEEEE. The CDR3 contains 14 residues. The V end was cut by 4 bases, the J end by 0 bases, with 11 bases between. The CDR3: CASSPTSYSYEQYF. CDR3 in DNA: TGTGCCAGCAGCCCGACTAGTTACTCCTACGAGCAGTACTTC.

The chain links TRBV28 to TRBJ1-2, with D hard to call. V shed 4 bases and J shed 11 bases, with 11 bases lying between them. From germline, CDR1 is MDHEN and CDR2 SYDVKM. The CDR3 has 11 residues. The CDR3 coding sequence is TGTGCCAGCAGTTCCCAAACTTTGTACACCTTC. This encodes CASSSQTLYTF.

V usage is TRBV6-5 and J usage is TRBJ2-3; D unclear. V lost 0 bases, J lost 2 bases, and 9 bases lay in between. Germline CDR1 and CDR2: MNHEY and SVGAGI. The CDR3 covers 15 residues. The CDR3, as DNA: TGTGCCAGCAGTTACTCGCGGCGGACCACAGATACGCAGTATTTT. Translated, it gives CASSYSRRTTDTQYF.

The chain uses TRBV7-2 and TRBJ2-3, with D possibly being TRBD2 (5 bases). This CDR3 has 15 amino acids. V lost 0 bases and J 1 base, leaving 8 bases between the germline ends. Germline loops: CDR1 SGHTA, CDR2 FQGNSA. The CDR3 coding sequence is TGTGCCAGCAGCTTAGCTGGGAGTGGCACAGATACGCAGTATTTT. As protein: CASSLAGSGTDTQYF.

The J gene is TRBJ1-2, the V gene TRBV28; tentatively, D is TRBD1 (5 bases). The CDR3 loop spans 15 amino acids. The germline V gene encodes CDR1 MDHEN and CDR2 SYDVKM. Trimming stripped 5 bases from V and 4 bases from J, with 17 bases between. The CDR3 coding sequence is TGTGCCAGCAGTCTTAGCCGGGGACTTAGCTATGGCTACACCTTC. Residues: CASSLSRGLSYGYTF.

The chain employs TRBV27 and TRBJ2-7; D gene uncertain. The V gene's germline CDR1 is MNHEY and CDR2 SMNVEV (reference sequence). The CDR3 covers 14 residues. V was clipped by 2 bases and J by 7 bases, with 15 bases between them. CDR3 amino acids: CASSLMSGSSEQYF. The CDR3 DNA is TGTGCCAGCAGTTTAATGTCTGGGTCGTCTGAGCAGTACTTC.

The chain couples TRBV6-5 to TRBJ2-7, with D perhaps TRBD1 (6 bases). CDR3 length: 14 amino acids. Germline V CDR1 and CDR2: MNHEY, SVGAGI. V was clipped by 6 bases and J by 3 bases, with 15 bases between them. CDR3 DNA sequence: TGTGCCAGCAGAGTCCAGGGGAGAAACTACGAGCAGTACTTC. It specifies CASRVQGRNYEQYF.

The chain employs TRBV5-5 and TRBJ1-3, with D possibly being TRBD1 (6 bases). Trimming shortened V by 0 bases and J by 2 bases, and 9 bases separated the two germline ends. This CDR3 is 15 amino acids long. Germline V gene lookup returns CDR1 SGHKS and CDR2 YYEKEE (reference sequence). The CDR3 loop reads CASSLGRDTGNTIYF. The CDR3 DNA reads TGTGCCAGCAGCTTGGGGAGGGACACTGGAAACACCATATATTTT.

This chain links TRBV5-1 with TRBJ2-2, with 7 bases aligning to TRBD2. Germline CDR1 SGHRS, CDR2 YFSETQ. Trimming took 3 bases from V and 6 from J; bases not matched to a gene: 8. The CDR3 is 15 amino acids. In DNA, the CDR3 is TGCGCCAGCAGCTCTCTGGCGGGAGAGGCCGGGGAGCTGTTTTTT. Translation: CASSSLAGEAGELFF.

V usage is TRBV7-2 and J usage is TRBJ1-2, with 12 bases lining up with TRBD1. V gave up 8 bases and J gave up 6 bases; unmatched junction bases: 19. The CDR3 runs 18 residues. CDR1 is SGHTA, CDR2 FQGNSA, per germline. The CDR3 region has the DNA TGTGCCAGCCCCCAGTCCGGGACAGGGGGCCCGTCAGGAGATGGCTACACCTTC. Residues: CASPQSGTGGPSGDGYTF. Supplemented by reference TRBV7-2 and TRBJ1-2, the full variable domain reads GAGVSQSPSNKVTEKGKDVELRCDPISGHTALYWYRQSLGQGLEFLIYFQGNSAPDKSGLPSDRFSAERTGGSVSTLTIQRTQQEDSAVYLCASPQSGTGGPSGDGYTFGSGTRLTVV.

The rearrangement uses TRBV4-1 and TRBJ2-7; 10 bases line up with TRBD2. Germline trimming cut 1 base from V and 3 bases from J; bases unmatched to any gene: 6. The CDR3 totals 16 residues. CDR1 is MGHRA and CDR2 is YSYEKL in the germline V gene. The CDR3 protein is CASSQAPSGGYYEQYF. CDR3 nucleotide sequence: TGCGCCAGCAGCCAAGCTCCTAGCGGGGGCTACTACGAGCAGTACTTC.

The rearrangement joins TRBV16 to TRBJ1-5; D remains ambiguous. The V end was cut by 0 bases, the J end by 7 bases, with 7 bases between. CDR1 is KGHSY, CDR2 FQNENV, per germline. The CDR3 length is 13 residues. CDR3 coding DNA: TGTGCCAGCAGCCAATCGATAAGACAGCCCCAGCATTTT. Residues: CASSQSIRQPQHF.

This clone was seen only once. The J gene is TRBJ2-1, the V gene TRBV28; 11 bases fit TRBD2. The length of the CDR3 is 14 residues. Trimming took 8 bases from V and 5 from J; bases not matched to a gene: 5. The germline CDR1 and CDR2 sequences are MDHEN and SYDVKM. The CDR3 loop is CASDGTSGNNEQFF. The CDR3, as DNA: TGTGCCAGCGACGGGACTAGCGGTAACAATGAGCAGTTCTTC.

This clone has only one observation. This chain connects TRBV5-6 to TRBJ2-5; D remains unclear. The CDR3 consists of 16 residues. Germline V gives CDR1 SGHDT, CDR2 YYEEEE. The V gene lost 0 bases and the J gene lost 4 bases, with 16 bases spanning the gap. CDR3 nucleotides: TGTGCCAGCAGCTTGGAGGTCGGAACTCTCGGAGAGACCCAGTACTTC. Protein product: CASSLEVGTLGETQYF.